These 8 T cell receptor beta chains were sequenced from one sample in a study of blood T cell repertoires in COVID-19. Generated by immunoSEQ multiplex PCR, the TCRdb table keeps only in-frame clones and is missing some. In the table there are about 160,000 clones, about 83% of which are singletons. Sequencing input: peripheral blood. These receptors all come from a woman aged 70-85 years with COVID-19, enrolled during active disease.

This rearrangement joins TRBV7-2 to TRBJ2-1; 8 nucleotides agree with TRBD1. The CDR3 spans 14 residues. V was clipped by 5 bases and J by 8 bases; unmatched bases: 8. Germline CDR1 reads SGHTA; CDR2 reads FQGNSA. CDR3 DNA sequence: TGTGCCAGCAGCGTTGGGCGGACAGGGCATGAGCAGTTCTTC. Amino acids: CASSVGRTGHEQFF.

CDR3 protein: CASSQVPGQGTEQYF. The CDR3 nucleotides are TGCGCCAGCAGCCAAGTCCCGGGACAGGGGACCGAGCAGTACTTC. The J gene is TRBJ2-7, the V gene TRBV4-1; 10 nucleotides agree with TRBD1. Germline CDR1 is MGHRA and CDR2 is YSYEKL. With V trimmed by 1 base and J by 6 bases, 6 bases remained unmatched. CDR3 size: 15 residues.

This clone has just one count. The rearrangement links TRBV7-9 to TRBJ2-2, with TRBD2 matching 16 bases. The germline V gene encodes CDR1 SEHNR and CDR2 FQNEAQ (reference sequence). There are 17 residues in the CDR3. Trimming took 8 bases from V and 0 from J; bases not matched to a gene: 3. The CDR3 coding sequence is TGTGCCAGCGCCGGGACTAGCGGGGGGGCGAACACCGGGGAGCTGTTTTTT. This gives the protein CASAGTSGGANTGELFF.

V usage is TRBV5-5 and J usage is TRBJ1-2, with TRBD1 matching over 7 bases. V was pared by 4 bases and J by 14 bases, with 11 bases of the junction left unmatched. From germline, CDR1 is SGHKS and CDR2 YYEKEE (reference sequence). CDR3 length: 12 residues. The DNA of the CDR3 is TGTGCCAGCAGCCAGGACAGGTCGGCAGGGACCTTC. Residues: CASSQDRSAGTF.

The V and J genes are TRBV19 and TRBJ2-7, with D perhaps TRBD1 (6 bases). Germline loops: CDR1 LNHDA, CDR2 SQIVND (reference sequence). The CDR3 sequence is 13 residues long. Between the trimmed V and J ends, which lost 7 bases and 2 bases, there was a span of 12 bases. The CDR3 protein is CASMSDRTYEQYF. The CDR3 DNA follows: TGTGCCAGTATGTCCGACAGGACCTACGAGCAGTACTTC.

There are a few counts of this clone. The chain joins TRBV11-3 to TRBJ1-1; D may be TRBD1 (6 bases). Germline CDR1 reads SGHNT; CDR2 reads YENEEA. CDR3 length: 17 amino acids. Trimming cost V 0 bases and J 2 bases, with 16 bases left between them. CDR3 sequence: CASSLEQQGPENTEAFF. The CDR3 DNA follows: TGTGCCAGCAGCTTAGAACAGCAGGGGCCAGAAAACACTGAAGCTTTCTTT.

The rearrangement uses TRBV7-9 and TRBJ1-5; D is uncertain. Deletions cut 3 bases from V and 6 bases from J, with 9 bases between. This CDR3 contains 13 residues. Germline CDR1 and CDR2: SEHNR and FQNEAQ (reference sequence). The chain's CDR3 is CASSFSEGQPQHF. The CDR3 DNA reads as TGTGCCAGCAGCTTCTCGGAGGGTCAGCCCCAGCATTTT.

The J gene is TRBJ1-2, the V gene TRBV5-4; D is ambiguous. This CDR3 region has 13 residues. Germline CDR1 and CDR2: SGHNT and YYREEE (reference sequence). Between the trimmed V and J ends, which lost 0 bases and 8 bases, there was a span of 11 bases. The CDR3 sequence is CASSLDVSGGYTF. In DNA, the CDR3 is TGTGCCAGCAGCTTGGACGTATCGGGGGGCTACACCTTC.